Listed below are T cell receptor beta chains from one sample, sequenced in a study of shared clonotypes between healthy human individuals. TCRdb keeps only in-frame clones here, not all; method: immunoSEQ multiplex PCR. This sample yields about 360,000 clones, of which roughly 70% are seen a single time; 10% belongs to the top ten. Sequences were obtained from memory CD4+ T cells sorted from blood. Receptors were obtained from a man aged 25-45 years in good health. Both conserved end residues are part of each CDR3. Rows give clone size only sometimes, using once, few, many, or a class for an expanded clone.

j_call clone_size v_call cdr3_length cdr3_aa
TRBJ2-3 - TRBV9 13 CASSFLGEDTQYF
TRBJ1-1 few TRBV19 13 CASNFKGSTEAFF
TRBJ2-2 - TRBV2 13 CASSDGNTGELFF
TRBJ2-2 - TRBV11-2 15 CASSSQGIGTGELFF
TRBJ2-7 - TRBV7-9 19 CASSLVGGRPSRGNYEQYF
TRBJ2-7 - TRBV13 12 CASSFKLAEQYF
TRBJ2-5 once TRBV2 14 CASSERTWGETQYF
TRBJ2-3 - TRBV5-4 16 CASSLGRGTSTDTQYF
TRBJ2-1 - TRBV18 18 CASSPTPRGNGVWNEQFF
TRBJ2-7 - TRBV7-9 11 CASSSKYEQYF
TRBJ1-5 few TRBV10-2 15 CASSPGTGSNQPQHF
TRBJ2-5 - TRBV28 18 CASSLRAFLAGGQETQYF
TRBJ2-1 - TRBV7-6 16 CASSLYSGRGYNEQFF
TRBJ1-3 - TRBV6-5 15 CASSYGANDGNTIYF
TRBJ2-7 - TRBV20-1 11 CSVGSGEEQYF
TRBJ2-7 once TRBV30 11 CAWSLSYEQYF
TRBJ2-7 - TRBV19 16 CASSIGGANPLYEQYF
TRBJ1-1 - TRBV6-1 11 CASSALDEAFF
TRBJ2-1 - TRBV30 14 CAWEPGRSYNEQFF
TRBJ2-7 - TRBV11-3 13 CASSLLAGHEQYF
TRBJ2-7 - TRBV5-1 16 CASSLAGDSLTYEQYF
TRBJ1-1 - TRBV7-6 15 CASSLLPGTNTEAFF
TRBJ2-6 few TRBV27 18 CASSTTDWLQSRANVLTF
TRBJ1-1 - TRBV28 15 CASPPSGRIDTEAFF
TRBJ2-6 once TRBV15 18 CATSRPDMAGSGANVLTF
TRBJ2-1 few TRBV15 13 CATSRAGGNEQFF
TRBJ2-4 - TRBV13 15 CASSARTGAINIQYF
TRBJ1-2 - TRBV4-3 15 CASSQDPRVVAGYTF
TRBJ2-5 - TRBV5-1 11 CASTDLQTQYF
TRBJ2-7 many TRBV6-6 14 CASSTPGQGREQYF
TRBJ2-7 - TRBV19 16 CASRQPGETSNYEQYF
TRBJ2-1 - TRBV2 14 CASSDHRESGEQFF
TRBJ2-5 - TRBV7-9 12 CASSGTGETQYF
TRBJ2-4 once TRBV29-1 14 CSVISGLAKNIQYF
TRBJ1-5 once TRBV6-1 14 CASSTGQGNQPQHF
TRBJ2-3 - TRBV18 15 CAGSPPSGRSDTQYF
TRBJ2-7 few TRBV28 15 CASRSTSGRLYEQYF
TRBJ2-1 - TRBV2 14 CASSKREGPNEQFF
TRBJ2-3 - TRBV6-6 14 CASRKTSATDTQYF
TRBJ2-7 - TRBV25-1 11 CASSELNEQYF
TRBJ2-1 - TRBV11-3 15 CASSTDGSPYNEQFF
TRBJ2-2 - TRBV7-9 16 CASSLGQGTNTGELFF
TRBJ1-1 few TRBV5-1 13 CASSLSADTEAFF
TRBJ2-1 - TRBV7-7 16 CASSSHPGAAGNEQFF
TRBJ2-1 - TRBV7-9 19 CASSLGTGALGIFPDEQFF
TRBJ1-5 - TRBV28 16 CASQVLGNRVGQPQHF
TRBJ2-2 - TRBV4-3 16 CASSQDPTGANGELFF
TRBJ1-1 - TRBV4-1 17 CASSQLDLIPTNTEAFF
TRBJ1-6 - TRBV2 17 CASKPDRSHSYNSPLHF
TRBJ1-4 - TRBV7-2 14 CASRFQAPGEKLFF
TRBJ1-5 - TRBV4-1 17 CASSQRGGDHSNQPQHF
TRBJ2-1 - TRBV2 14 CASRGASSYNEQFF
TRBJ2-2 - TRBV7-9 15 CASSERLAGTGELFF